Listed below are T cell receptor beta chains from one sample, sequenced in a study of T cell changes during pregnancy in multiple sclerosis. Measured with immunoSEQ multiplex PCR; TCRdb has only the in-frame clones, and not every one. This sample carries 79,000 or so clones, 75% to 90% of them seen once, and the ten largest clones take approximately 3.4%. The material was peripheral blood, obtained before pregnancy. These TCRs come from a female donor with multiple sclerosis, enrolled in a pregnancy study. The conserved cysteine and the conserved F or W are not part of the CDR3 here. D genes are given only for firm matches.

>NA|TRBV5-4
ASSTEENEQF
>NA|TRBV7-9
ASSSSLGRGDQPQH
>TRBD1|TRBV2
ASSPGQGVVGEQF
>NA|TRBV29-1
SVVGNHGGETQY
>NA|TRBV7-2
ASSPPLALEQY
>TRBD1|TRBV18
ASSPLTGGGTEAF
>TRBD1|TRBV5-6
ASSLVDRGNSPLH
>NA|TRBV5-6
ASNIIRTKKSSPLH
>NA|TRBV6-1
ASSATRTVTYEQY
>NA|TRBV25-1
ASSFPGNTEAF
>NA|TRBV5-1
ASSWSASYEQY
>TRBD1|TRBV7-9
ASSHITGVEAF
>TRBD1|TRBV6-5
ASSSGQDNSPLH
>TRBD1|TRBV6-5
ASSYSGQMNTEAF
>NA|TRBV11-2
ASSWGGGGDTQY
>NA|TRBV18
ASSPEGAKTQY
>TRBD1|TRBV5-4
ASGSQTGGLSDREF
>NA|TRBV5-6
ASSWRDRQETQY
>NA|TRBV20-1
SALQGWEQY
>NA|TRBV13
ASSPMRGGVSGANVLT
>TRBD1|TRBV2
ASSALVGQGFYEQY
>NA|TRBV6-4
ASRYTGLSTDTQY
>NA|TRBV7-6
ASSFPGGYGYT
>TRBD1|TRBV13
ASSQGQGRPQH
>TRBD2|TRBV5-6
ASSLGLAKTQY
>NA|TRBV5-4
ASSYPSSRGEDTQY
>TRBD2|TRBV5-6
ASSRAGLSTDTQY
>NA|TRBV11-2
ASSLSPVGHEAF
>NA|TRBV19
ASSFSGEVSF
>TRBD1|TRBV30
AWSVLGQGYGYT
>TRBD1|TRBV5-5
ASSLPPGQGSSYEQY
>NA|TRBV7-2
ASRLQGNTEAF
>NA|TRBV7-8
ASSPTETRLYEQY
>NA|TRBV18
ASSPRGGRDVNTEAF
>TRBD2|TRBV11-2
ASSPETSGSPGETQY
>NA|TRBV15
ATSRAGLGETQY
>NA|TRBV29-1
SSGQGTEAF
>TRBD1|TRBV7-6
ASSSATGPKGKLF
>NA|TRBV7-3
ASTSRSSYNSPLH
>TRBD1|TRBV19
ASLQGAQGYT
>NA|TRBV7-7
ASSPLGGSYEQY
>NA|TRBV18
ASSPRPVTIDNSPLH
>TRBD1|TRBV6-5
ASGRQGPYNEQF
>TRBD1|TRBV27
ASSYTGDNTEAF
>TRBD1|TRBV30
AWSPGTGVEKLF
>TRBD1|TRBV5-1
ASSLGQGAIYNEQF
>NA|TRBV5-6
ASSLAFWGLGDTQY
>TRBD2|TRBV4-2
ASSQQGGRGTDTQY
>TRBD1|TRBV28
ASSTGQARLGYGYT
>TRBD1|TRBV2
ASRDTGGASQPQH
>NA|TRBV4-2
ASSPDHRAGYT